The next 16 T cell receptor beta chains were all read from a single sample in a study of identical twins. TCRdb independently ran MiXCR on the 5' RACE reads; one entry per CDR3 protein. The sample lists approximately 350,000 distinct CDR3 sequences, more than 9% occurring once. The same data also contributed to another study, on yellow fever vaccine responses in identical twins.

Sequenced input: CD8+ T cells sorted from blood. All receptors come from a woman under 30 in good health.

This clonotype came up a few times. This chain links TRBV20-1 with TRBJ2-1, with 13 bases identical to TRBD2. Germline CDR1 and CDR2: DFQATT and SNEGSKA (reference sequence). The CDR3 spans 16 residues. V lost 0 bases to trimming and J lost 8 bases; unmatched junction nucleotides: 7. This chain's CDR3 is CSARDPLAGGPYEQFF. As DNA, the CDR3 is TGCAGTGCTAGAGACCCACTAGCGGGGGGGCCATATGAGCAGTTCTTC.

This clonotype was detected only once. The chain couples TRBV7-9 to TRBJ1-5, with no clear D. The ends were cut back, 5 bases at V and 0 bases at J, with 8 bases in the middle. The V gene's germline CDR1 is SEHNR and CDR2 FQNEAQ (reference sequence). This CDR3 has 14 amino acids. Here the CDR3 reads CASSPEYSNQPQHF. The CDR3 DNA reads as TGTGCCAGCAGCCCAGAATATAGCAATCAGCCCCAGCATTTT.

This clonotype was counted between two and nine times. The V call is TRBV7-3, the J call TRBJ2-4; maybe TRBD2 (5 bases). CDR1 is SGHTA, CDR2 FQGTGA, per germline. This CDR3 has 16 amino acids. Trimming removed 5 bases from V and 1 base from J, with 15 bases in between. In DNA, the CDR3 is TGTGCCAGCAGCCCCACAGTAGCGCAGGCCAAAAACATTCAGTACTTC. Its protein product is CASSPTVAQAKNIQYF. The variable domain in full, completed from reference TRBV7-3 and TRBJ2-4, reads GAGVSQTPSNKVTEKGKYVELRCDPISGHTALYWYRQSLGQGPEFLIYFQGTGAADDSGLPNDRFFAVRPEGSVSTLKIQRTERGDSAVYLCASSPTVAQAKNIQYFGAGTRLSVL.

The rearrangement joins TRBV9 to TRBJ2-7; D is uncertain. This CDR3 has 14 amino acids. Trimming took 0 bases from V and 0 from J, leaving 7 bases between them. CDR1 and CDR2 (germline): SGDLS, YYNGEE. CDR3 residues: CASSVGRFSYEQYV. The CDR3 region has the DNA TGTGCCAGCAGCGTAGGGCGCTTCTCCTACGAGCAGTACGTC.

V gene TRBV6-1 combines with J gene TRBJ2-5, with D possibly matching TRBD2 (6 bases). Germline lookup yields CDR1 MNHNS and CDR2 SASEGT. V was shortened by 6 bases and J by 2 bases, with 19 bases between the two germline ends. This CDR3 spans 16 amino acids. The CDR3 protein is CASSAHFGTAQETQYF. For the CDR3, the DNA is TGTGCCAGCAGCGCCCATTTCGGGACTGCACAAGAGACCCAGTACTTC.

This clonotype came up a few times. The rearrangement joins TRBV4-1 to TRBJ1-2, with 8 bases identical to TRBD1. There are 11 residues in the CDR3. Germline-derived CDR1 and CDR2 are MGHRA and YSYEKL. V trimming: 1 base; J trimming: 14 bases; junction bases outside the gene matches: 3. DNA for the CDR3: TGCGCCAGCAGCCAAGGGGGACAGGAAACCTTC. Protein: CASSQGGQETF.

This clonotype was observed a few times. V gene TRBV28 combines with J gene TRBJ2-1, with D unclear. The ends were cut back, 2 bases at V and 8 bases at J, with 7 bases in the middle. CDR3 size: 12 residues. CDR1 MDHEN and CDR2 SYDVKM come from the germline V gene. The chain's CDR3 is CASSLKAHEQFF. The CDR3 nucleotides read TGTGCCAGCAGTTTAAAGGCTCATGAGCAGTTCTTC.

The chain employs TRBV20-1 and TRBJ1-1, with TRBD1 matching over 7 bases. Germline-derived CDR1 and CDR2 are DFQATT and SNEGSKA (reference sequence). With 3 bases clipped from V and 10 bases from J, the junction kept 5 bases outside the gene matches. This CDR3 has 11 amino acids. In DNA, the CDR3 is TGCAGTGCTAGGGAGGGGGCTGGAGCTTTCTTT. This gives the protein CSAREGAGAFF.

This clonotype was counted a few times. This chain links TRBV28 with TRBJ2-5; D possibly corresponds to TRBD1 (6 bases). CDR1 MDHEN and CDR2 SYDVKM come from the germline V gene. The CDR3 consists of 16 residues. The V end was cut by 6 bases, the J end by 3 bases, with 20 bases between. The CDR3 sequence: CASSYGTMVREETQYF. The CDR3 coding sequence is TGTGCCAGCAGCTACGGGACAATGGTGAGGGAAGAGACCCAGTACTTC.

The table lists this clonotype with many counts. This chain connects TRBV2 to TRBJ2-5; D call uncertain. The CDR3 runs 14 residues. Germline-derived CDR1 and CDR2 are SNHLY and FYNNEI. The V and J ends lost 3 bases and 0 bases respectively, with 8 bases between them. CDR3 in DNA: TGTGCCAGCAGTGAGCTGGGCTACCAAGAGACCCAGTACTTC. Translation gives CASSELGYQETQYF.

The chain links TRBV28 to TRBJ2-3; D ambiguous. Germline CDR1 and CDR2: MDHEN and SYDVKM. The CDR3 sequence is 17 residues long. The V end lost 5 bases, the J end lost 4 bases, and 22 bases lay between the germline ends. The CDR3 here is CASSTRMKARRSDTQYF. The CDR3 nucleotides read TGTGCCAGCAGTACCCGGATGAAGGCCAGAAGGTCAGATACGCAGTATTTT.

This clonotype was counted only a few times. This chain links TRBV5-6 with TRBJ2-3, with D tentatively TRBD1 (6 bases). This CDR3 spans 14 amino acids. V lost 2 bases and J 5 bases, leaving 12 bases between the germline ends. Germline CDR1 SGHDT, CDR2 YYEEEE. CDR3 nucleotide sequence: TGTGCCAGCAGCTTCGGGACAATCGGAGATACGCAGTATTTT. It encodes CASSFGTIGDTQYF.

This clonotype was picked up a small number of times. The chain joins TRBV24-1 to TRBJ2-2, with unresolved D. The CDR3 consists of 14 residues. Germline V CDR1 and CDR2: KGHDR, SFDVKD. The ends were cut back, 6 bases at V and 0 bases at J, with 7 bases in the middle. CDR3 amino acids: CATSFRANTGELFF. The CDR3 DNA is TGTGCCACCAGTTTCCGCGCGAACACCGGGGAGCTGTTTTTT.

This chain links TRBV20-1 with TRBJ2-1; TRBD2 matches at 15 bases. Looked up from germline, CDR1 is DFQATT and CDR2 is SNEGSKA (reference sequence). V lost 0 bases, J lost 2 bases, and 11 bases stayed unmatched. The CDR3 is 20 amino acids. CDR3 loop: CSARDTGTSGRRTTYNEQFF. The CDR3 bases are TGCAGTGCTAGAGATACCGGGACTAGCGGGAGGCGAACGACCTACAATGAGCAGTTCTTC.

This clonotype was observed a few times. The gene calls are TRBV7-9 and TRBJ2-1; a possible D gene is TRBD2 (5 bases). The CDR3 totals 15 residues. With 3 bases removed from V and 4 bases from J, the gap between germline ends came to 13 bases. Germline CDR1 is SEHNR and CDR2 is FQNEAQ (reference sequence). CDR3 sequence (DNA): TGTGCCAGCAGCTTCCCCTTGGACTCTTACAATGAGCAGTTCTTC. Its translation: CASSFPLDSYNEQFF.

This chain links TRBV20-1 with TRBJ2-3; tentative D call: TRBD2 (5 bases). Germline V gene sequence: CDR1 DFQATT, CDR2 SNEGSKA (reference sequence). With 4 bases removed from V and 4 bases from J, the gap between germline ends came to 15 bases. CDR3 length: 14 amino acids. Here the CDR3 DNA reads TGCAGTGCTACCCTGGGCGGGCCCGCAGATACGCAGTATTTT. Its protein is CSATLGGPADTQYF.